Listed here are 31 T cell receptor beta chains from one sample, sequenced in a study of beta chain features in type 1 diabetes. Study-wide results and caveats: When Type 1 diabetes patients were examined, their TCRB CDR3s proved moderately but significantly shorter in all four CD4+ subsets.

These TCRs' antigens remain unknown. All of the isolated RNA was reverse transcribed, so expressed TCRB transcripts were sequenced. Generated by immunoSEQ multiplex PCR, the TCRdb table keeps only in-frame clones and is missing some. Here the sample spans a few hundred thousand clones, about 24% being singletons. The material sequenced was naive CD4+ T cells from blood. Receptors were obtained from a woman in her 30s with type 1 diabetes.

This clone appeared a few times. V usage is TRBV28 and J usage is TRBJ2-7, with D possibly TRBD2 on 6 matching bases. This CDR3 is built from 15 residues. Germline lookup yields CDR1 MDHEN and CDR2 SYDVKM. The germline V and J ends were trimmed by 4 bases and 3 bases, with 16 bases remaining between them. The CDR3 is CASSSGTHLFYEQYF. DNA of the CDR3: TGTGCCAGCAGTTCCGGGACTCACCTTTTCTACGAGCAGTACTTC.

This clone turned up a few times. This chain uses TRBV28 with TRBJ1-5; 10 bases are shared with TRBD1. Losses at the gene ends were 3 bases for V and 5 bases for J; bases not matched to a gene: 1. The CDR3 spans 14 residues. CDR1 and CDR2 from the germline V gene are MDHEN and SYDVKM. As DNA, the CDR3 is TGTGCCAGCAGTTTCGGGACAGGGGATCAGCCCCAGCATTTT. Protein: CASSFGTGDQPQHF.

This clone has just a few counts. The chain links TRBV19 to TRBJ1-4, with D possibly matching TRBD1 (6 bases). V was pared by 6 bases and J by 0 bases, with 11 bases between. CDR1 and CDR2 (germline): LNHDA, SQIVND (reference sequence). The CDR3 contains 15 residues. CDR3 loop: CASRLQGATNEKLFF. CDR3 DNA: TGTGCCAGTAGATTACAGGGTGCAACTAATGAAAAACTGTTTTTT.

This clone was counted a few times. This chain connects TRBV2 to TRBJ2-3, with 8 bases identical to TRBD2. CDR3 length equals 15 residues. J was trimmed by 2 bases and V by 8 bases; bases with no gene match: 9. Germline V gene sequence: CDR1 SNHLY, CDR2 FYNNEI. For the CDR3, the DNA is TGTGCCAGCTTATCGACTAGCGCATTCACAGATACGCAGTATTTT. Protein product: CASLSTSAFTDTQYF.

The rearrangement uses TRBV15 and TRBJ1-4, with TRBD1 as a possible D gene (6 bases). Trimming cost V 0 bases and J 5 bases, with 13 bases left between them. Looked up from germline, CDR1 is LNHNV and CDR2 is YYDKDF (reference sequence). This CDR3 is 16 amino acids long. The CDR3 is CATSRDRQVLNEKLFF. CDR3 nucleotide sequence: TGTGCCACCAGCAGAGATCGACAGGTTTTAAATGAAAAACTGTTTTTT.

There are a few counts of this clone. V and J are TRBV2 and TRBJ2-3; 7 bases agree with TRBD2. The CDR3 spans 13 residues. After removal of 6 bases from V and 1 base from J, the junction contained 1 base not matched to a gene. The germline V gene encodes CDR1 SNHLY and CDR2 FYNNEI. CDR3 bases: TGTGCCAGCAGGCTAGCGGGCACAGATACGCAGTATTTT. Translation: CASRLAGTDTQYF.

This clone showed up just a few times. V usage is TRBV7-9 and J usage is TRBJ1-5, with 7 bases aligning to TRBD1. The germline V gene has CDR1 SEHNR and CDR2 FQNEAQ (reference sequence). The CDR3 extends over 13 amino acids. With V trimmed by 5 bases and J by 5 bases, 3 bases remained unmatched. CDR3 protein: CASSADRDQPQHF. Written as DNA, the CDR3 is TGTGCCAGCAGCGCCGACAGGGATCAGCCCCAGCATTTT.

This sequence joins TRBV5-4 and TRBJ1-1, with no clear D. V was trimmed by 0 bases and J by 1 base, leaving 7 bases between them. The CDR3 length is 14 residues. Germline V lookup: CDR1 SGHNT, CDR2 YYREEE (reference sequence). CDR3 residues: CASSLAGRNTEAFF. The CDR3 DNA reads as TGTGCCAGCAGCTTGGCCGGGAGGAACACTGAAGCTTTCTTT.

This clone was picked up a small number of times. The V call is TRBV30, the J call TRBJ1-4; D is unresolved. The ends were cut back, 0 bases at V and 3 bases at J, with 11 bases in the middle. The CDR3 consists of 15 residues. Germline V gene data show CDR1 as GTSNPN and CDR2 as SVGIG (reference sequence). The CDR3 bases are TGTGCCTGGAGTGTAGGGCGGGCGTCTAATGAAAAACTGTTTTTT. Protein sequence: CAWSVGRASNEKLFF.

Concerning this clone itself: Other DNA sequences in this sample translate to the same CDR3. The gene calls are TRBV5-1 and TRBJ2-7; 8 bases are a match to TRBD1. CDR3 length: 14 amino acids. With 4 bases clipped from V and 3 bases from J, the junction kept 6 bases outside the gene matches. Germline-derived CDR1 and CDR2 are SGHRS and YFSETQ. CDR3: CASSPGTGGYEQYF. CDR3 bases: TGCGCCAGCAGCCCCGGGACAGGAGGCTACGAGCAGTACTTC.

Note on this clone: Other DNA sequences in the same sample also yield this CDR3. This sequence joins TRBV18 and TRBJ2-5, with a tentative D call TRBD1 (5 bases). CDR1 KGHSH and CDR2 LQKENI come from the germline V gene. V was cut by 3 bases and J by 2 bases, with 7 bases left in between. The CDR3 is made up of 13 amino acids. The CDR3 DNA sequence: TGTGCCAGCTCACCCAGGACACAAGAGACCCAGTACTTC. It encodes CASSPRTQETQYF.

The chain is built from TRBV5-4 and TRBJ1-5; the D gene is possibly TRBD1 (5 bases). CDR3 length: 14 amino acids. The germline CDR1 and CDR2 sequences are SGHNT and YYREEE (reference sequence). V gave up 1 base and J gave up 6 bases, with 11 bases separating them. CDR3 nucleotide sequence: TGTGCCAGCAGCTTGCAACGGGGGATTCAGCCCCAGCATTTT. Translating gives CASSLQRGIQPQHF.

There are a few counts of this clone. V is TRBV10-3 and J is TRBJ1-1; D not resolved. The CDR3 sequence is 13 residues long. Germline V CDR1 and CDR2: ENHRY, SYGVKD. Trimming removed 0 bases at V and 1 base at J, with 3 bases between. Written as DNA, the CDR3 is TGTGCCATCAGTGAGTCCAGGAACACTGAAGCTTTCTTT. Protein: CAISESRNTEAFF.

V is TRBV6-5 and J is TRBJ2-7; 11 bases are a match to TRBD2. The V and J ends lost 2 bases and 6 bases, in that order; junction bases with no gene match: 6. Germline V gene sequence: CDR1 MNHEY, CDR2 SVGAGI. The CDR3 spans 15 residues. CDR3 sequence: CASSYTRLAGTEQYF. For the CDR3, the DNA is TGTGCCAGCAGTTACACTCGACTAGCGGGAACCGAGCAGTACTTC.

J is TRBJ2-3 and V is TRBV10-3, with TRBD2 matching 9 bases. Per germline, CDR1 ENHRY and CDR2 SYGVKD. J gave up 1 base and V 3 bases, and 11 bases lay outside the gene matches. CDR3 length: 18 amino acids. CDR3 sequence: CAISDRPGTSSGTDTQYF. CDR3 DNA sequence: TGTGCCATCAGTGACCGTCCCGGGACTAGCTCGGGCACAGATACGCAGTATTTT.

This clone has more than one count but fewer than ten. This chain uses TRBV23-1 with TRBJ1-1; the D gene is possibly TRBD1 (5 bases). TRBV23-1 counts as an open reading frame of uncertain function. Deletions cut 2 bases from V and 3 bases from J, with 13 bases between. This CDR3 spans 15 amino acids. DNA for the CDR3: TGCGCCAGCAGTCAACCGGACCCGGGGGACACTGAAGCTTTCTTT. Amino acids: CASSQPDPGDTEAFF.

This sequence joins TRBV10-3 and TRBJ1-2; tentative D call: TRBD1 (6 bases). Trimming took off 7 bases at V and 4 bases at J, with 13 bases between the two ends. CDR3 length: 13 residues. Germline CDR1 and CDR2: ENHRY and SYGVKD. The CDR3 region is CAITMQGSYGYTF. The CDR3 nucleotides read TGTGCCATCACCATGCAGGGGTCCTATGGCTACACCTTC.

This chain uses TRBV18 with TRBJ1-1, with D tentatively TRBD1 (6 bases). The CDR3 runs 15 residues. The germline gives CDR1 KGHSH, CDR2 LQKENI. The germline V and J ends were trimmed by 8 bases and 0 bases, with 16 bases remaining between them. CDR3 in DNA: TGTGCCAGCAGTACGAGGGGGGGTATGAACACTGAAGCTTTCTTT. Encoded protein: CASSTRGGMNTEAFF.

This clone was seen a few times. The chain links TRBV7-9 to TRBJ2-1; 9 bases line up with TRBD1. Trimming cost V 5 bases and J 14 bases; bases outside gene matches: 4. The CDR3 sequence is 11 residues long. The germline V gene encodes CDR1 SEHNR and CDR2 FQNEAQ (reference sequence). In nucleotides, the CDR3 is TGTGCCAGCAGCCCGTGGGACAGGGAGTTCTTC. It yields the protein CASSPWDREFF.

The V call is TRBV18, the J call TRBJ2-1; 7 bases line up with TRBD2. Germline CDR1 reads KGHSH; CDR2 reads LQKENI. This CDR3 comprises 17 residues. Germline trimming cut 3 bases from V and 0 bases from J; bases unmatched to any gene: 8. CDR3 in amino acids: CASSPRTSASSYNEQFF. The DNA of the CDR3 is TGTGCCAGCTCACCCCGGACTAGTGCTAGCTCCTACAATGAGCAGTTCTTC. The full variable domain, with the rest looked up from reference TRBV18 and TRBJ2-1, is NAGVMQNPRHLVRRRGQEARLRCSPMKGHSHVYWYRQLPEEGLKFMVYLQKENIIDESGMPKERFSAEFPKEGPSILRIQQVVRGDSAAYFCASSPRTSASSYNEQFFGPGTRLTVL.

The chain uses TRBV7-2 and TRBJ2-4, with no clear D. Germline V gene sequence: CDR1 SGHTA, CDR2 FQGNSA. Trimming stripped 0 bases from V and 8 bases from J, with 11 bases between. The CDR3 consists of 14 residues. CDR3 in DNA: TGTGCCAGCAGCTTAGCTCGCGTTAGTGACATTCAGTACTTC. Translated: CASSLARVSDIQYF. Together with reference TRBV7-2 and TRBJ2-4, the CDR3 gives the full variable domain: GAGVSQSPSNKVTEKGKDVELRCDPISGHTALYWYRQSLGQGLEFLIYFQGNSAPDKSGLPSDRFSAERTGGSVSTLTIQRTQQEDSAVYLCASSLARVSDIQYFGAGTRLSVL.

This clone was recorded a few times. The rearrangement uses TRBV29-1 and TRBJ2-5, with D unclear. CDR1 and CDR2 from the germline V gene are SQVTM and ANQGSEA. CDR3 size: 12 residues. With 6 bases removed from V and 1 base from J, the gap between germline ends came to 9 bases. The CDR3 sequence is CSVNRVQETQYF. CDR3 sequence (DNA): TGCAGCGTAAATAGAGTCCAAGAGACCCAGTACTTC.

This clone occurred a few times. CDR3 sequence: CASSEGTSVNEQFF. As DNA, the CDR3 is TGTGCCAGCAGTGAAGGGACTAGTGTCAATGAGCAGTTCTTC. The chain recombines TRBV25-1 with TRBJ2-1; 8 bases agree with TRBD2. The CDR3 contains 14 residues. The germline V gene encodes CDR1 MGHDK and CDR2 SYGVNS. V was clipped by 2 bases and J by 6 bases; unmatched bases: 3.

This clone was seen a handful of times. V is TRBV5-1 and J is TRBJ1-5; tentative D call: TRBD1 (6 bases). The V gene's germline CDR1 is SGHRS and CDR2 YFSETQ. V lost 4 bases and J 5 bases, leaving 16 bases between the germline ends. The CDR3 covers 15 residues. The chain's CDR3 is CASSRGTGSDQPQHF. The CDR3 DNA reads TGCGCCAGCAGCCGGGGTACAGGGAGCGATCAGCCCCAGCATTTT.

CDR3 in amino acids: CSVDGGQYYEQYF. The DNA of the CDR3 is TGCAGCGTTGACGGGGGACAGTACTACGAGCAGTACTTC. This chain links TRBV29-1 with TRBJ2-7; perhaps TRBD1 as D (7 bases). This CDR3 spans 13 amino acids. V gave up 3 bases and J gave up 3 bases, with 12 bases separating them. Germline loops: CDR1 SQVTM, CDR2 ANQGSEA.

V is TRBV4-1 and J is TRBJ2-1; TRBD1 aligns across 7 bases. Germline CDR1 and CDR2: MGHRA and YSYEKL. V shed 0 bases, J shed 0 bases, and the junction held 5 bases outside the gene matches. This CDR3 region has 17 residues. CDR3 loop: CASSQEGTVSSYNEQFF. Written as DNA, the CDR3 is TGCGCCAGCAGCCAAGAAGGGACAGTGAGCTCCTACAATGAGCAGTTCTTC.

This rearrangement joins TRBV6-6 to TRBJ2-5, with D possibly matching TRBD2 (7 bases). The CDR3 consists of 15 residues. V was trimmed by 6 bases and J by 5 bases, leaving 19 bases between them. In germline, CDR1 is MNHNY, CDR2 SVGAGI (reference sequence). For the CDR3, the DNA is TGTGCCAGCAGCGCACAGGGAGGGCGTGGGGAGACCCAGTACTTC. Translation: CASSAQGGRGETQYF.

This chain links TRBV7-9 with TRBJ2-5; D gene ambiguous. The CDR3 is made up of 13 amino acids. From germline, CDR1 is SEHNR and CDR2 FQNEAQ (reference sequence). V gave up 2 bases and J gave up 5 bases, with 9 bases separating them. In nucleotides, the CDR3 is TGTGCCAGCAGCTTAATGGGCAGCGAGACCCAGTACTTC. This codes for CASSLMGSETQYF.

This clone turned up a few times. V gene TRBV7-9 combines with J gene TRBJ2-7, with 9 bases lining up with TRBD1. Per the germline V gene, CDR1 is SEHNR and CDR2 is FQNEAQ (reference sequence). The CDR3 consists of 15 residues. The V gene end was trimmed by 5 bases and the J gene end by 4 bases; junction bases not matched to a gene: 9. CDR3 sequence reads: CASSTLGTGMYEQYF. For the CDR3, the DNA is TGTGCCAGCAGCACCCTCGGGACAGGGATGTACGAGCAGTACTTC.

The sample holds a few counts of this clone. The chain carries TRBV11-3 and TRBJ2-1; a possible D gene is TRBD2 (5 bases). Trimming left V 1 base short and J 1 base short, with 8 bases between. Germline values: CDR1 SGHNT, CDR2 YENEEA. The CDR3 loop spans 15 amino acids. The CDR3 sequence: CASSLVLGSYNEQFF. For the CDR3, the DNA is TGTGCCAGCAGCTTAGTACTAGGTTCCTACAATGAGCAGTTCTTC. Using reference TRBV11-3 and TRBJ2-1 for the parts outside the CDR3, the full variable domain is EAGVVQSPRYKIIEKKQPVAFWCNPISGHNTLYWYLQNLGQGPELLIRYENEEAVDDSQLPKDRFSAERLKGVDSTLKIQPAELGDSAVYLCASSLVLGSYNEQFFGPGTRLTVL.

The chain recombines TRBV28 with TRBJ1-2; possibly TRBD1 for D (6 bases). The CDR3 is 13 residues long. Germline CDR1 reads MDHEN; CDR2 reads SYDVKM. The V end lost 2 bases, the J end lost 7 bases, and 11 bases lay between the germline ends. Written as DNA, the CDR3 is TGTGCCAGCAGTTTAACCGGACAGCTTGGCTACACCTTC. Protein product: CASSLTGQLGYTF.